This is a list of T cell receptor beta chains from one sample in a study of Ad26.COV2.S vaccination and SARS-CoV-2 variants. This table comes from immunoSEQ multiplex PCR, and its TCRdb copy is limited to in-frame clones, with some not included. The table has some 390,000 clones, around nine tenths seen once; the top ten hold 1.5% to 2%. Sequencing used peripheral blood, obtained in a trial of Ad26.COV2.S vaccine versus placebo. The receptors here all came from a person between 18 and 59 years old who received the Ad26.COV2.S COVID-19 vaccine or a placebo. Each CDR3 is given with its conserved first and last residue. The D gene is left open where the match is weak. Not all rows give a size; the values are once, few, many and, for expanded clones, a class.

cdr3_nt: TGTGCCAGTAGTATTTGGCGGCATGACAATGAGCAGTTCTTC
cdr3_aa: CASSIWRHDNEQFF
j_call: TRBJ2-1
d_call: -
cdr3_length: 14
clone_size: -
v_call: TRBV19

cdr3_nt: TGTGCCAGCAGTTCCCTAGCGGGAGCGAACAATGAGCAGTTCTTC
cdr3_aa: CASSSLAGANNEQFF
j_call: TRBJ2-1
d_call: TRBD2
cdr3_length: 15
clone_size: -
v_call: TRBV27

cdr3_nt: TGCGCCAGCAGCTTCCAAAGCGGAGGTCACAATGAGCAGTTCTTC
cdr3_aa: CASSFQSGGHNEQFF
j_call: TRBJ2-1
d_call: -
cdr3_length: 15
clone_size: few
v_call: TRBV5-1

cdr3_nt: TGTGCCAGCAGTTCCAACCAGAGGGACAGCTATGGCTACACCTTC
cdr3_aa: CASSSNQRDSYGYTF
j_call: TRBJ1-2
d_call: TRBD1
cdr3_length: 15
clone_size: once
v_call: TRBV28

cdr3_nt: TGTGCCAGCAGACGCGGGGTAACCTACGAGCAGTACTTC
cdr3_aa: CASRRGVTYEQYF
j_call: TRBJ2-7
d_call: -
cdr3_length: 13
clone_size: -
v_call: TRBV27

cdr3_nt: TGTGCCAGCAGCCAGGGGGGCAGCTACAATGAGCAGTTCTTC
cdr3_aa: CASSQGGSYNEQFF
j_call: TRBJ2-1
d_call: -
cdr3_length: 14
clone_size: -
v_call: TRBV3-1/TRBV3-2

cdr3_nt: TGTGCCAGCAGCTTGGACAGGGCGAGCACAGATACGCAGTATTTT
cdr3_aa: CASSLDRASTDTQYF
j_call: TRBJ2-3
d_call: -
cdr3_length: 15
clone_size: once
v_call: TRBV5-5

cdr3_nt: TGTGCCAGCAGTGTCAGCACAGATACGCAGTATTTT
cdr3_aa: CASSVSTDTQYF
j_call: TRBJ2-3
d_call: -
cdr3_length: 12
clone_size: -
v_call: TRBV6-2/TRBV6-3

cdr3_nt: TGTGCCAGCAGCCAAGGGACATTTTCCTACGAGCAGTACTTC
cdr3_aa: CASSQGTFSYEQYF
j_call: TRBJ2-7
d_call: -
cdr3_length: 14
clone_size: -
v_call: TRBV3-1/TRBV3-2

cdr3_nt: TGCGCCAGCAGCCAAGAGGGCACGAACACTGAAGCTTTCTTT
cdr3_aa: CASSQEGTNTEAFF
j_call: TRBJ1-1
d_call: -
cdr3_length: 14
clone_size: -
v_call: TRBV4-1

cdr3_nt: TGTGCCAAGGACAGGGGGGAGAACGAGCAGTACTTC
cdr3_aa: CAKDRGENEQYF
j_call: TRBJ2-7
d_call: TRBD1
cdr3_length: 12
clone_size: -
v_call: TRBV6-5

cdr3_nt: TGCGCCAGCAGCCCCGTCTTCGGCGGGAGGGCCTTGGAGACCCAGTACTTC
cdr3_aa: CASSPVFGGRALETQYF
j_call: TRBJ2-5
d_call: TRBD2
cdr3_length: 17
clone_size: -
v_call: TRBV5-1

cdr3_nt: TGTGCCAGCAGCCGGGACAGGGACTCTGGAAACACCATATATTTT
cdr3_aa: CASSRDRDSGNTIYF
j_call: TRBJ1-3
d_call: TRBD1
cdr3_length: 15
clone_size: once
v_call: TRBV6-5

cdr3_nt: TGTGCCAGCAGCCTAGGGGGACTAGTGACAGATACGCAGTATTTT
cdr3_aa: CASSLGGLVTDTQYF
j_call: TRBJ2-3
d_call: TRBD2
cdr3_length: 15
clone_size: -
v_call: TRBV7-3

cdr3_nt: TGTGCCAGCAGCGGGCCGACGGGAAGCTCTGGAAACACCATATATTTT
cdr3_aa: CASSGPTGSSGNTIYF
j_call: TRBJ1-3
d_call: -
cdr3_length: 16
clone_size: -
v_call: TRBV5-5

cdr3_nt: TGTGCCAGCAGTTTGACTAGCGGGCAAGAGACCCAGTACTTC
cdr3_aa: CASSLTSGQETQYF
j_call: TRBJ2-5
d_call: TRBD2
cdr3_length: 14
clone_size: -
v_call: TRBV28

cdr3_nt: TGTGCCAGCAGCTTTGGACTGGAACAAGAGACCCAGTACTTC
cdr3_aa: CASSFGLEQETQYF
j_call: TRBJ2-5
d_call: -
cdr3_length: 14
clone_size: -
v_call: TRBV7-9

cdr3_nt: TGTGCCAGCAGTGATACGAGCGGGAGGGCCCTAAGAGAGACCCAGTACTTC
cdr3_aa: CASSDTSGRALRETQYF
j_call: TRBJ2-5
d_call: TRBD2
cdr3_length: 17
clone_size: -
v_call: TRBV6-1

cdr3_nt: TGTGCCAGCAGCCGCACTAGCTTCGACGAGCAGTACTTC
cdr3_aa: CASSRTSFDEQYF
j_call: TRBJ2-7
d_call: -
cdr3_length: 13
clone_size: -
v_call: TRBV7-2

cdr3_nt: TGTGCCAGCAGTTTTCGGGAGGGGTGGGTGACCCAGTACTTC
cdr3_aa: CASSFREGWVTQYF
j_call: TRBJ2-5
d_call: TRBD2
cdr3_length: 14
clone_size: -
v_call: TRBV6-2/TRBV6-3

cdr3_nt: TGTGCCAGCTCACCACCACAGGGACAGGGTTCACCCCTCCACTTT
cdr3_aa: CASSPPQGQGSPLHF
j_call: TRBJ1-6
d_call: TRBD1
cdr3_length: 15
clone_size: -
v_call: TRBV18

cdr3_nt: TGTGCCATCAGTCTTCCGGCCGGGGAGCTGTTTTTT
cdr3_aa: CAISLPAGELFF
j_call: TRBJ2-2
d_call: -
cdr3_length: 12
clone_size: -
v_call: TRBV10-3

cdr3_nt: TGTGCCAGCAGCTTATGGAACTCCGTTGAAGCTTTCTTT
cdr3_aa: CASSLWNSVEAFF
j_call: TRBJ1-1
d_call: -
cdr3_length: 13
clone_size: -
v_call: TRBV11-1

cdr3_nt: TGTGCCAGCAGTGTAGCGGGAGGGAGGGATGAGCAGTTCTTC
cdr3_aa: CASSVAGGRDEQFF
j_call: TRBJ2-1
d_call: TRBD2
cdr3_length: 14
clone_size: -
v_call: TRBV6-4

cdr3_nt: TGTGCCAGCAGCTTGGTGCGGAACACCGGGGAGCTGTTTTTT
cdr3_aa: CASSLVRNTGELFF
j_call: TRBJ2-2
d_call: -
cdr3_length: 14
clone_size: -
v_call: TRBV7-2

cdr3_nt: TGTGCCTGGACAGGGGGCGGCGCAGATACGCAGTATTTT
cdr3_aa: CAWTGGGADTQYF
j_call: TRBJ2-3
d_call: TRBD1
cdr3_length: 13
clone_size: -
v_call: TRBV30

cdr3_nt: TGTGCCAGCACACGTGACAGGGGAGGATACAATGAGCAGTTCTTC
cdr3_aa: CASTRDRGGYNEQFF
j_call: TRBJ2-1
d_call: TRBD1
cdr3_length: 15
clone_size: -
v_call: TRBV6-5

cdr3_nt: TGTGCCAGCGTCCCCCCCTTAGCGGGAGGGCCGGGGTATAGCATTCAGTACTTC
cdr3_aa: CASVPPLAGGPGYSIQYF
j_call: TRBJ2-4
d_call: TRBD2
cdr3_length: 18
clone_size: -
v_call: TRBV28

cdr3_nt: TGTGCCAGCAGCCAAGACGCTAGCCGGCGCGAGCAGTACTTC
cdr3_aa: CASSQDASRREQYF
j_call: TRBJ2-7
d_call: -
cdr3_length: 14
clone_size: -
v_call: TRBV3-1/TRBV3-2

cdr3_nt: TGTGCCAGCAGCTTAGGCAGGGCTGGAAACACCATATATTTT
cdr3_aa: CASSLGRAGNTIYF
j_call: TRBJ1-3
d_call: -
cdr3_length: 14
clone_size: few
v_call: TRBV7-9

cdr3_nt: TGCGCCAGCAGCTCCGGGACACCCAACACCGGGGAGCTGTTTTTT
cdr3_aa: CASSSGTPNTGELFF
j_call: TRBJ2-2
d_call: -
cdr3_length: 15
clone_size: -
v_call: TRBV5-1

cdr3_nt: TGTGCCAGCAGTGCGACGATGAACACTGAAGCTTTCTTT
cdr3_aa: CASSATMNTEAFF
j_call: TRBJ1-1
d_call: -
cdr3_length: 13
clone_size: -
v_call: TRBV6-6

cdr3_nt: TGTGCCAGCAGCCTTCAGGTGACTAGCAACGAGCAGTACTTC
cdr3_aa: CASSLQVTSNEQYF
j_call: TRBJ2-7
d_call: TRBD2
cdr3_length: 14
clone_size: -
v_call: TRBV3-1/TRBV3-2

cdr3_nt: TGTGCCAGCAGCGGACAGGGCCCTGGAAACACCATATATTTT
cdr3_aa: CASSGQGPGNTIYF
j_call: TRBJ1-3
d_call: TRBD1
cdr3_length: 14
clone_size: -
v_call: TRBV9

cdr3_nt: TGTGCCAGCAGCCCCCAGGGACCGGGACTGCGAGTCAATGAGCAGTTCTTC
cdr3_aa: CASSPQGPGLRVNEQFF
j_call: TRBJ2-1
d_call: -
cdr3_length: 17
clone_size: -
v_call: TRBV3-1/TRBV3-2

cdr3_nt: TGTGCCAGCCTTAGGGCGGGGCGGGACAATGAGCAGTTCTTC
cdr3_aa: CASLRAGRDNEQFF
j_call: TRBJ2-1
d_call: -
cdr3_length: 14
clone_size: -
v_call: TRBV5-8

cdr3_nt: TGTGCCAGCAGCCACGGGGGACCCGCGAGCACCGGGGAGCTGTTTTTT
cdr3_aa: CASSHGGPASTGELFF
j_call: TRBJ2-2
d_call: -
cdr3_length: 16
clone_size: -
v_call: TRBV6-2/TRBV6-3

cdr3_nt: TGTGCCAGCAGCTACGGGAGGAACAATGAAAAACTGTTTTTT
cdr3_aa: CASSYGRNNEKLFF
j_call: TRBJ1-4
d_call: -
cdr3_length: 14
clone_size: -
v_call: TRBV11-1

cdr3_nt: TGTGCCAGCAGTTACTCGATATCTGCGTACCAAGAGACCCAGTACTTC
cdr3_aa: CASSYSISAYQETQYF
j_call: TRBJ2-5
d_call: -
cdr3_length: 16
clone_size: -
v_call: TRBV6-5

cdr3_nt: TGTGCCAGCAGCTTATATAACGAGCAGTACTTC
cdr3_aa: CASSLYNEQYF
j_call: TRBJ2-7
d_call: -
cdr3_length: 11
clone_size: once
v_call: TRBV11-2

cdr3_nt: TGTGCCTGGATGAGGATGGAACTCGACTCCTACGAGCAGTACTTC
cdr3_aa: CAWMRMELDSYEQYF
j_call: TRBJ2-7
d_call: -
cdr3_length: 15
clone_size: -
v_call: TRBV30

cdr3_nt: TGTGCCAGCAGTTTGGAAGGGGGGTGGAATGAGCAGTTCTTC
cdr3_aa: CASSLEGGWNEQFF
j_call: TRBJ2-1
d_call: -
cdr3_length: 14
clone_size: -
v_call: TRBV28

cdr3_nt: TGTGCCAGCAGCCCCAAGCGGGAAGCCAAAAACATTCAGTACTTC
cdr3_aa: CASSPKREAKNIQYF
j_call: TRBJ2-4
d_call: TRBD2
cdr3_length: 15
clone_size: once
v_call: TRBV7-8

cdr3_nt: TGTGCCAGCAGCCTAGTTAGCGGCCCAACCTACGAGCAGTACTTC
cdr3_aa: CASSLVSGPTYEQYF
j_call: TRBJ2-7
d_call: -
cdr3_length: 15
clone_size: -
v_call: TRBV11-2